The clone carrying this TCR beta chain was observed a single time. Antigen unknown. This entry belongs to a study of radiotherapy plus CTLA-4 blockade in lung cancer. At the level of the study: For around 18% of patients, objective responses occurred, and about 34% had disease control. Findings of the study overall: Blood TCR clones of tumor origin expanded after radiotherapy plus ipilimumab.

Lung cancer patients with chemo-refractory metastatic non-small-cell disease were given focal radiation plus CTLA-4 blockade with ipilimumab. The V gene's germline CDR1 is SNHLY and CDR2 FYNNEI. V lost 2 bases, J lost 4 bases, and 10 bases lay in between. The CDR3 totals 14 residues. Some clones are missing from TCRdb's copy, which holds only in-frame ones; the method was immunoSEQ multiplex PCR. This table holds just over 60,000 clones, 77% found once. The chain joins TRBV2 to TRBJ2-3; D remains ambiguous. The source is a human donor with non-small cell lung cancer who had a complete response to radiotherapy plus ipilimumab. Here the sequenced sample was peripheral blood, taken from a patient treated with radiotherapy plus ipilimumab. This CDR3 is CASSENTDPDTQYF. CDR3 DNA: TGTGCCAGCAGTGAAAACACAGACCCAGATACGCAGTATTTT.